Shown below are 10 T cell receptor beta chains from a single sample sequenced in a study of long-term antiretroviral therapy in people with HIV. The immunoSEQ assay was v3.0, run at survey level. Clones were sequenced by immunoSEQ multiplex PCR, and TCRdb holds only the in-frame ones, with some missing. Of more than 15,000 clones listed, roughly four fifths were seen once; the top ten hold approximately 9.5%. The material sequenced was unsorted PBMCs, taken 0.3 years after starting antiretroviral therapy. Every receptor here comes from a man younger than 30 with HIV.

This sequence joins TRBV28 and TRBJ1-6; 7 bases line up with TRBD1. The CDR3 length is 14 residues. Trimming at V came to 10 bases and at J to 7 bases, leaving 10 bases not matched to a gene. Germline CDR1 reads MDHEN; CDR2 reads SYDVKM. CDR3 DNA: TGTGCCACGTGTTTGCAGGGGGAAAATTCACCCCTCCACTTT. It yields the protein CATCLQGENSPLHF.

For the CDR3, the DNA is TGTGCCAGCAGTCCGGGGGACTCCTACAATGAGCAGTTCTTC. As protein: CASSPGDSYNEQFF. This rearrangement joins TRBV28 to TRBJ2-1, with D perhaps matching TRBD2 (6 bases). Trimming left V 5 bases short and J 0 bases short, with 8 bases between. The CDR3 extends over 14 amino acids. Looked up from germline, CDR1 is MDHEN and CDR2 is SYDVKM.

The chain combines TRBV4-1 with TRBJ2-3; D is possibly TRBD1 (6 bases). V was shortened by 3 bases and J by 2 bases, with 12 bases between the two germline ends. The V gene's germline CDR1 is MGHRA and CDR2 YSYEKL. The CDR3 runs to 15 residues. CDR3 sequence reads: CASSQGAGITDTQYF. CDR3 nucleotide sequence: TGCGCCAGCAGCCAGGGGGCAGGGATCACAGATACGCAGTATTTT.

CDR3 residues: CASSQVDLGMGHNEQFF. CDR3 nucleotide sequence: TGCGCCAGCAGCCAGGTAGACCTGGGGATGGGGCATAATGAGCAGTTCTTC. This chain joins TRBV4-1 and TRBJ2-1; TRBD1 is a possible D gene (5 bases). With 3 bases removed from V and 7 bases from J, the gap between germline ends came to 22 bases. This CDR3 has 17 amino acids. From germline, CDR1 is MGHRA and CDR2 YSYEKL.

V and J are TRBV9 and TRBJ1-3, with D perhaps matching TRBD1 (5 bases). V gave up 3 bases and J gave up 1 base, with 14 bases separating them. Germline CDR1 SGDLS, CDR2 YYNGEE. CDR3 length: 16 amino acids. The CDR3 region has the DNA TGTGCCAGCAGCGCAGAACCTTGGGGGTCTGGAAACACCATATATTTT. It translates to CASSAEPWGSGNTIYF.

The chain is built from TRBV28 and TRBJ2-4; D is uncertain. This CDR3 has 15 amino acids. V was shortened by 6 bases and J by 1 base, with 13 bases between the two germline ends. Germline V lookup: CDR1 MDHEN, CDR2 SYDVKM. The CDR3 protein is CASSYPLGAKNIQYF. In nucleotides, the CDR3 is TGTGCCAGCAGCTACCCGTTAGGGGCCAAAAACATTCAGTACTTC.

As DNA, the CDR3 is TGTGCCAGTAGTATATTGACCAACACTGAAGCTTTCTTT. It encodes CASSILTNTEAFF. The J gene is TRBJ1-1, the V gene TRBV19; no reliable D call. The CDR3 runs to 13 residues. In germline, CDR1 is LNHDA, CDR2 SQIVND (reference sequence). The V end lost 2 bases, the J end lost 2 bases, and 6 bases lay between the germline ends.

J is TRBJ2-5 and V is TRBV6-1; unclear D gene. CDR3 length: 13 amino acids. V lost 6 bases and J lost 2, with 10 bases in between. Germline V gives CDR1 MNHNS, CDR2 SASEGT. The CDR3 here is CASRAGVQETQYF. The CDR3 nucleotides read TGTGCCAGCAGGGCAGGCGTTCAAGAGACCCAGTACTTC.

The J gene is TRBJ2-1, the V gene TRBV2, with D perhaps matching TRBD1 (6 bases). With 8 bases removed from V and 6 bases from J, the gap between germline ends came to 11 bases. From germline, CDR1 is SNHLY and CDR2 FYNNEI. The CDR3 contains 12 residues. The CDR3 DNA follows: TGTGCCAGCGAACCGGACAGCAATGAGCAGTTCTTC. Its translation is CASEPDSNEQFF.

The chain couples TRBV5-6 to TRBJ2-3, with 13 bases lining up with TRBD2. The CDR3 consists of 19 residues. Germline V gene lookup returns CDR1 SGHDT and CDR2 YYEEEE. Trimming took 4 bases from V and 2 from J; bases not matched to a gene: 13. The CDR3 sequence: CASSPLTSGGPTLTDTQYF. In DNA form, the CDR3 reads TGTGCCAGCAGCCCTCTGACTAGCGGGGGGCCGACTCTCACAGATACGCAGTATTTT.